The present entry profiles one TCR beta chain with its context. The record originates from a study of blood T cell repertoires in COVID-19. Study overall: T cells, B-cell-depleted T cells, or PBMCs supplied cDNA or gDNA.

Original handling: Amplification of reference gene primers was used by the study to estimate nucleated cell counts. TCRdb keeps only in-frame clones here, not all; method: immunoSEQ multiplex PCR. V and J calls and clone size are as listed in that table; D and trimming were resolved from the DNA. The sample holds more than 250,000 clones, about nine tenths seen once. The CDR3 runs 15 residues. Trimming cost V 2 bases and J 1 base; bases outside gene matches: 4. The V gene's germline CDR1 is SEHNR and CDR2 FQNEAQ (reference sequence). Participants had their cohort set by participant-reported clinical history. The recovered donors of Cohort 3 showed two negative PCRs, clearance, or symptom resolution.

This chain links TRBV7-9 with TRBJ1-2, with 7 bases aligning to TRBD1. Sequenced input: PBMCs or T cells enriched from blood (not recorded which). This clonotype was sampled from a young woman who had recovered from COVID-19. The CDR3 bases are TGTGCCAGCAGCTTACTTCAGGGGGTTAACTATGGCTACACCTTC. Protein sequence: CASSLLQGVNYGYTF.